This TCR beta chain was documented in a study of shared clonotypes between healthy human individuals. Study as a whole: CD4 naive and memory got three plates each, CD8 naive two, CD8 memory one.

In the original analysis: ImmunoSEQ gave junction-only sequences without quality scores, so filtering differed. TCRdb keeps only in-frame clones here, not all; method: immunoSEQ multiplex PCR. The V and J calls and the clone size are those of that table, but D and trimming were determined from the DNA. The sample contains 1,400,000 or so clones, 97% to 99% of which appear only once. The length of the CDR3 is 16 residues. Germline CDR1 and CDR2: SGHTA and FQGNSA. Study results and caveats: Among the subsets, naive ones generally showed larger estimated richness than memory ones. Sampling included only blood; tissue repertoires likely differ.

Concerning this clone: Its specificity is unknown. The junction differs from germline at one of its ends, possibly a read error. The same CDR3 is also encoded by other DNA sequences in this sample.

Sequenced: naive CD4+ T cells sorted from blood. Subset in this sample: CD45RA+ positively selected. The rearrangement joins TRBV7-2 to TRBJ2-6; 10 nucleotides line up with TRBD2. This TCR came from a man aged 25-45 years in good health. The DNA of the CDR3 is TGTGCCAGCAGCCTAGCGGGAGCGGCTGGGGCCAACGTCCTGACTTTC. Translation gives CASSLAGAAGANVLTF.